This T cell receptor (beta chain) was documented in a study of T cell responses to AZD1222 COVID-19 vaccine. The sample holds one count of this clone. Its specificity is not known. Study-wide results and limits: Spike-specific TCR breadth and depth rose after two AZD1222 doses.

Assay used: immunoSEQ multiplex PCR; TCRdb lists only in-frame clones, some missing. The top ten clones hold 15% to 20% of a sample with approximately 100,000 clones, roughly 87% of them seen once. Germline V lookup: CDR1 LGHDT, CDR2 YNNKEL (reference sequence). Trimming left V 0 bases short and J 6 bases short, with 12 bases between. This CDR3 region has 14 residues. The input for sequencing was peripheral blood, taken on day 0 of AZD1222 vaccination. The receptor was derived from an adult in good health. The V gene is TRBV3-1 (or the pseudogene TRBV3-2), the J gene TRBJ2-7; D is possibly TRBD1 or TRBD2 (6 bases each). CDR3 bases: TGTGCCAGCAGCCAAGATAAGGGGGGCGTCGAGCAGTACTTC. Translated: CASSQDKGGVEQYF.